These 29 T cell receptor beta chains came from one sample sequenced in a study of blood T cell repertoires in COVID-19. TCRdb keeps only in-frame clones here, not all; method: immunoSEQ multiplex PCR. The table includes about 320,000 clones, roughly 90% detected once. Sequenced input: PBMCs or T cells enriched from blood (not recorded which). Receptor source: a woman aged 18-29 years who had recovered from COVID-19.

J is TRBJ2-2 and V is TRBV28; D possibly corresponds to TRBD2 (6 bases). Trimming took off 6 bases at V and 5 bases at J, with 13 bases between the two ends. This CDR3 has 14 amino acids. CDR1 is MDHEN and CDR2 is SYDVKM in the germline V gene. CDR3 sequence: CASRQHAGTGELFF. CDR3 nucleotide sequence: TGTGCCAGCAGACAGCATGCGGGGACCGGGGAGCTGTTTTTT.

This clone occurred once. The rearrangement links TRBV19 to TRBJ1-4, with D perhaps matching TRBD1 (6 bases). Germline-derived CDR1 and CDR2 are LNHDA and SQIVND (reference sequence). Trimming removed 3 bases at V and 7 bases at J, with 15 bases between. The CDR3 has 15 amino acids. CDR3 bases: TGTGCCAGTAGTATCCAAACAGGGATCGGTGAAAAACTGTTTTTT. It is translated as CASSIQTGIGEKLFF.

This clone was seen more than once but under ten times. V usage is TRBV2 and J usage is TRBJ2-2; 16 bases line up with TRBD2. J lost 5 bases, V lost 8 bases, and 5 bases had no gene match. Germline loops: CDR1 SNHLY, CDR2 FYNNEI. CDR3 size: 16 residues. The CDR3 sequence: CASRPGLAGGTGELFF. In DNA, the CDR3 is TGTGCCAGCCGCCCGGGACTAGCGGGAGGGACCGGGGAGCTGTTTTTT.

This chain uses TRBV21-1 with TRBJ1-2. TRBV21-1 is a listed pseudogene. The CDR3 runs to 19 residues. The CDR3 protein is CASSKDRGLAGVVYYGYTF. The CDR3 DNA reads as TGTGCCAGCAGCAAAGACCGGGGACTAGCGGGAGTCGTCTACTATGGCTACACCTTC.

This chain uses TRBV6-6 with TRBJ2-7, with D perhaps matching TRBD1 (6 bases). The V gene lost 6 bases and the J gene lost 5 bases, with 17 bases spanning the gap. The CDR3 is 14 residues long. Germline V gene lookup returns CDR1 MNHNY and CDR2 SVGAGI (reference sequence). The CDR3 loop is CASSYRQVTNEQYF. CDR3 nucleotides: TGTGCCAGCAGCTACAGACAGGTAACCAACGAGCAGTACTTC.

The V gene is TRBV16, the J gene TRBJ1-1; 12 bases map to TRBD1. This CDR3 region has 15 residues. Germline assignment: CDR1 KGHSY and CDR2 FQNENV. The junction had 8 bases not matched to a gene; V was cut back by 1 base and J by 11 bases. The CDR3 sequence is CASSQYGTGGIVAFF. The DNA of the CDR3 is TGTGCCAGCAGCCAATATGGGACAGGGGGCATTGTGGCTTTCTTT.

This chain uses TRBV5-8 with TRBJ1-2; D perhaps matches TRBD1 (5 bases). Germline V gives CDR1 SGHTS, CDR2 YDEGEE. The CDR3 is 12 amino acids. The V and J ends lost 7 bases and 3 bases respectively, with 10 bases between them. The CDR3 DNA follows: TGTGCCAGCGCACGGGGGGACTATGGCTACACCTTC. It codes for CASARGDYGYTF.

The chain combines TRBV12-5 with TRBJ1-4; D gene unclear. The V and J ends lost 2 bases and 8 bases respectively, with 15 bases between them. Germline lookup yields CDR1 LGHNT and CDR2 FRNRAP. There are 15 residues in the CDR3. For the CDR3, the DNA is TGTGCTAGTGGTTTGAAAGAGGAAAGTGGGGAAAAACTGTTTTTT. It encodes CASGLKEESGEKLFF. Full variable domain (rest looked up from reference TRBV12-5 and TRBJ1-4): DARVTQTPRHKVTEMGQEVTMRCQPILGHNTVFWYRQTMMQGLELLAYFRNRAPLDDSGMPKDRFSAEMPDATLATLKIQPSEPRDSAVYFCASGLKEESGEKLFFGSGTQLSVL.

The chain recombines TRBV28 with TRBJ2-2, with D possibly TRBD1 on 5 matching bases. Trimming cost V 5 bases and J 1 base, with 11 bases left between them. The length of the CDR3 is 15 residues. Per the germline V gene, CDR1 is MDHEN and CDR2 is SYDVKM. As DNA, the CDR3 is TGTGCCAGCAGTCCATTGACAGAGAACACCGGGGAGCTGTTTTTT. Its translation: CASSPLTENTGELFF.

This chain links TRBV28 with TRBJ1-6, with D tentatively TRBD1 (5 bases). The CDR3 is 13 amino acids. Trimming took 10 bases from V and 4 from J, leaving 11 bases between them. Per germline, CDR1 MDHEN and CDR2 SYDVKM. The CDR3 region is CATDSQYNSPLHF. The CDR3 region has the DNA TGTGCCACCGACAGCCAATATAATTCACCCCTCCACTTT.

The V call is TRBV30, the J call TRBJ1-2; D unclear. Trimming took off 0 bases at V and 5 bases at J, with 10 bases between the two ends. Germline V gene data show CDR1 as GTSNPN and CDR2 as SVGIG (reference sequence). The CDR3 covers 13 residues. CDR3 nucleotide sequence: TGTGCCTGGAGTGTACTCCTAGGATATGGCTACACCTTC. Translated, it gives CAWSVLLGYGYTF.

This chain uses TRBV29-1 with TRBJ1-3; D is unclear. Germline V CDR1 and CDR2: SQVTM, ANQGSEA. The CDR3 loop spans 13 amino acids. V lost 6 bases and J 0 bases, leaving 9 bases between the germline ends. CDR3: CSVVSFSGNTIYF. The DNA for the CDR3 is TGCAGCGTGGTTAGTTTCTCTGGAAACACCATATATTTT.

The rearrangement links TRBV7-2 to TRBJ2-7, with 10 nucleotides matching TRBD1. Germline V gene data show CDR1 as SGHTA and CDR2 as FQGNSA. The J segment lost 6 bases and the V segment lost 5 bases, leaving 4 bases of the junction unmatched. This CDR3 has 13 residues. CDR3 sequence: CASSRRTGGEQYF. DNA for the CDR3: TGTGCCAGCAGCCGACGGACAGGGGGCGAGCAGTACTTC.

The J gene is TRBJ1-4, the V gene TRBV28; D possibly corresponds to TRBD1 (6 bases). V was clipped by 3 bases and J by 3 bases, with 8 bases between them. Germline V gives CDR1 MDHEN, CDR2 SYDVKM. The CDR3 covers 14 residues. CDR3 protein: CASSFTGPNEKLFF. As DNA, the CDR3 is TGTGCCAGCAGTTTCACAGGGCCTAATGAAAAACTGTTTTTT.

This clone appeared once. The chain combines TRBV7-8 with TRBJ1-3; D not resolved. The germline V gene has CDR1 SGHVS and CDR2 FQNEAQ. CDR3 length: 17 residues. V lost 6 bases, J lost 0 bases, and 18 bases lay in between. CDR3 bases: TGTGCCAGCAGTTCGAATCCTGACTGGCTCTCTGGAAACACCATATATTTT. Translation: CASSSNPDWLSGNTIYF.

V is TRBV2 and J is TRBJ1-2, with D uncertain. The CDR3 is 12 amino acids. CDR1 and CDR2 from the germline V gene are SNHLY and FYNNEI. Between the trimmed V and J ends, which lost 7 bases and 4 bases, there was a span of 10 bases. Here the CDR3 DNA reads TGTGCCAGCACCCGACGGAGCTATGGCTACACCTTC. Its protein is CASTRRSYGYTF.

CDR3 bases: TGTGCCAGCAGCCCGACAGGGACGAACACCGGGGAGCTGTTTTTT. Translation: CASSPTGTNTGELFF. The chain uses TRBV11-3 and TRBJ2-2; TRBD1 agrees at 7 bases. The CDR3 covers 15 residues. V was clipped by 5 bases and J by 0 bases; unmatched bases: 3. Germline CDR1 is SGHNT and CDR2 is YENEEA.

This clone showed up just once. The chain joins TRBV4-3 to TRBJ2-3, with TRBD2 matching 9 bases. The CDR3 sequence is 17 residues long. V lost 3 bases, J lost 8 bases, and 15 bases stayed unmatched. The germline CDR1 and CDR2 sequences are LGHNA and YSLEER. In DNA form, the CDR3 reads TGCGCCAGCAGCCAGGAGGTCGTAGGATTTAGCGGGGGTACGCAGTATTTT. It encodes CASSQEVVGFSGGTQYF.

Here the CDR3 reads CAIIKDWGYGYTF. CDR3 in DNA: TGTGCCATCATCAAGGACTGGGGCTATGGCTACACCTTC. The chain links TRBV10-3 to TRBJ1-2; D is undetermined. The CDR3 contains 13 residues. V was clipped by 7 bases and J by 4 bases, with 13 bases between them. CDR1 is ENHRY, CDR2 SYGVKD, per germline.

This chain uses TRBV7-6 with TRBJ2-4, with D possibly TRBD1 on 5 matching bases. This CDR3 has 14 amino acids. V was trimmed by 2 bases and J by 5 bases, leaving 10 bases between them. CDR1 is SGHVS and CDR2 is FNYEAQ in the germline V gene. This CDR3 reads CASSLQGPQNIQYF. Here the CDR3 DNA reads TGTGCCAGCAGCTTACAGGGCCCCCAAAACATTCAGTACTTC.

This chain connects TRBV10-1 to TRBJ1-1; no clear D gene. The germline V gene has CDR1 WNHNN and CDR2 SYGVQD (reference sequence). The V and J ends lost 3 bases and 7 bases respectively, with 6 bases between them. This CDR3 region has 11 residues. CDR3 protein: CASSDSLEAFF. For the CDR3, the DNA is TGCGCCAGCAGTGATTCCCTTGAAGCTTTCTTT.

This clone occurred once. The chain recombines TRBV7-2 with TRBJ1-3, with 10 bases fitting TRBD1. The J segment lost 0 bases and the V segment lost 5 bases, leaving 4 bases of the junction unmatched. The CDR3 extends over 16 amino acids. Germline-derived CDR1 and CDR2 are SGHTA and FQGNSA. As DNA, the CDR3 is TGTGCCAGCAGCCCAGGGGACAGGGGCTCTGGAAACACCATATATTTT. This codes for CASSPGDRGSGNTIYF.

The rearrangement links TRBV7-8 to TRBJ1-3, with TRBD1 matching 8 bases. CDR1 is SGHVS and CDR2 is FQNEAQ in the germline V gene. V lost 4 bases, J lost 0 bases, and 5 bases stayed unmatched. CDR3 length: 16 residues. The CDR3 spells CASSWGTGRSGNTIYF. In DNA, the CDR3 is TGTGCCAGCAGCTGGGGGACAGGCCGCTCTGGAAACACCATATATTTT.

The chain links TRBV2 to TRBJ1-5; D unresolved. The CDR3 extends over 13 amino acids. V lost 1 base and J lost 6, with 7 bases in between. The V gene's germline CDR1 is SNHLY and CDR2 FYNNEI. The CDR3 sequence: CASSEVPGQPQHF. CDR3 DNA sequence: TGTGCCAGCAGTGAAGTCCCCGGTCAGCCCCAGCATTTT.

The chain has TRBV6-4 and TRBJ1-4; D remains unclear. The length of the CDR3 is 17 residues. V was pared by 4 bases and J by 5 bases, with 20 bases between. Germline V lookup: CDR1 MRHNA, CDR2 SNTAGT. CDR3 in DNA: TGTGCCAGCAGTGGCCCCCCACGGCAGCGACGAAATGAAAAACTGTTTTTT. Residues: CASSGPPRQRRNEKLFF.

CDR3 coding DNA: TGTGCCAGCAGTTTATTAAGCGGTTCTTACGAGCAGTACTTC. Amino acids: CASSLLSGSYEQYF. The genes are TRBV28 and TRBJ2-7, with D maybe TRBD2 (5 bases). The V end was cut by 1 base, the J end by 4 bases, with 11 bases between. CDR3 length: 14 amino acids. CDR1 is MDHEN and CDR2 is SYDVKM in the germline V gene.

The V call is TRBV29-1, the J call TRBJ1-5, with 7 nucleotides matching TRBD1. CDR1 and CDR2 from the germline V gene are SQVTM and ANQGSEA. The length of the CDR3 is 13 residues. Trimming removed 4 bases from V and 4 bases from J; junction bases left unmatched: 4. The DNA of the CDR3 is TGCAGCGTTGGTAACAGGGGAAATCAGCCCCAGCATTTT. It is translated as CSVGNRGNQPQHF.

This rearrangement joins TRBV29-1 to TRBJ1-1, with 8 bases that match TRBD1. Trimming at V came to 3 bases and at J to 5 bases, leaving 5 bases not matched to a gene. This CDR3 is 13 amino acids long. Germline V gene sequence: CDR1 SQVTM, CDR2 ANQGSEA. DNA for the CDR3: TGCAGCGTTGACAGGGGGCGCAGAACTGAAGCTTTCTTT. Protein: CSVDRGRRTEAFF.

J is TRBJ1-5 and V is TRBV11-2; tentatively, D is TRBD1 (5 bases). Per germline, CDR1 SGHAT and CDR2 FQNNGV. Trimming cost V 1 base and J 4 bases, with 8 bases left between them. This CDR3 comprises 14 residues. The CDR3 protein is CASSLGPGNQPQHF. As DNA, the CDR3 is TGTGCCAGCAGCTTAGGTCCAGGGAATCAGCCCCAGCATTTT.